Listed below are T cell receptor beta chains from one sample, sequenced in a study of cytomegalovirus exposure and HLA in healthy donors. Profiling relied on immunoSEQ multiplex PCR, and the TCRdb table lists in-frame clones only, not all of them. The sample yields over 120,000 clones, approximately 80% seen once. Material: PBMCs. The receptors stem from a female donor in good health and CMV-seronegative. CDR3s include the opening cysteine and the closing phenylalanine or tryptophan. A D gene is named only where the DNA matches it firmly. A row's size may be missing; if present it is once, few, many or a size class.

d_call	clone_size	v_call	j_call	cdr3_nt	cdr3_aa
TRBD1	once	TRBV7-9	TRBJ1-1	TGTGCCAGCAGCTCGGACAGGGTGAGTCGAAGGAACACTGAAGCTTTCTTT	CASSSDRVSRRNTEAFF
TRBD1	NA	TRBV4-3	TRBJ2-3	TGCGCCAGCAGCCAAGGTGGACAGGGGTGGGATACGCAGTATTTT	CASSQGGQGWDTQYF
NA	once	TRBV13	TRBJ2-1	TGTGCCAGCAGCCAACCCAGGGGCAATGAGCAGTTCTTC	CASSQPRGNEQFF
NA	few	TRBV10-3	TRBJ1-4	TGTGCCATCAGTGTTGACCGGGGTCTAAAACTGTTTTTT	CAISVDRGLKLFF
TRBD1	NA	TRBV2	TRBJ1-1	TGTGCCAGCAGGCAACAGGGGAATAGTGGCACTGAAGCTTTCTTT	CASRQQGNSGTEAFF
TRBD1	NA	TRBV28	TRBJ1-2	TGTGCCAGCAGCTTTGACAGGGGTCGCGGCTACCCCTTC	CASSFDRGRGYPF
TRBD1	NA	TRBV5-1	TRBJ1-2	TGCGCCAGCAGCTTGGATTGGGGACAGGTGGATGGCTACACCTTC	CASSLDWGQVDGYTF
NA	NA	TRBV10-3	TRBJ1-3	TGTGCCATCAGTGTAGGGAGGGCGGCCTCTGGAAACACCATATATTTT	CAISVGRAASGNTIYF
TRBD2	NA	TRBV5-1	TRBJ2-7	TGCGCCAGCAGGGGAGGCGCTAGCGGGAGCTACGAGCAGTACTTC	CASRGGASGSYEQYF
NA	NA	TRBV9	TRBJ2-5	TGTGCCAGCAGCGCCCAGGGGGGCCAAGAGACCCAGTACTTC	CASSAQGGQETQYF
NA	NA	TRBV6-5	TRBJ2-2	TGTGCCAGCACTCCTCAGGGTAGGGGGGAGCTGTTTTTT	CASTPQGRGELFF
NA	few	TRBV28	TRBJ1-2	TGTGCCAGCAGTTTAGCACCACAGCTCGATGGCTACACCTTC	CASSLAPQLDGYTF
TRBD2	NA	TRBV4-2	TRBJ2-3	TGTGCCAGCAGCCCTGGACTAGCGGGAGGTACGACAGATACGCAGTATTTT	CASSPGLAGGTTDTQYF
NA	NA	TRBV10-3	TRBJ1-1	TGTGCCGGCGGGGGACCTCGGGGTACTGAAGCTTTCTTT	CAGGGPRGTEAFF
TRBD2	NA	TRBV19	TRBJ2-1	TGTGCCAGTAGTAGGCGAGCGGGGGCCAACAATGAGCAGTTCTTC	CASSRRAGANNEQFF
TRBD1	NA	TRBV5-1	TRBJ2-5	TGCGCCAGCAGCTCCTCGACAGGGTGGCAAGAGACCCAGTACTTC	CASSSSTGWQETQYF
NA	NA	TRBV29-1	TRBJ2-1	TGCAGCGTTGAAGCAGGTCAGAGCTCCTACAATGAGCAGTTCTTC	CSVEAGQSSYNEQFF
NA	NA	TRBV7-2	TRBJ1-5	TGTGCCAGCAGCTTAGATTGGGGGGGAAATCAGCCCCAGCATTTT	CASSLDWGGNQPQHF
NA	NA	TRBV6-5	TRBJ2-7	TGTGCCAGCAGCCGACTCGACTACGAGCAGTACTTC	CASSRLDYEQYF
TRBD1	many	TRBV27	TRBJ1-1	TGTGCCAGCCGGGGGACAGGGGGCACTGAAGCTTTCTTT	CASRGTGGTEAFF
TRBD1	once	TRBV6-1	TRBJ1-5	TGTGCCAGCAGGATTCCAGGGGGCGCAAATCAGCCCCAGCATTTT	CASRIPGGANQPQHF
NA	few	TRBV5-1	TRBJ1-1	TGCGCCAGCAGCTTGGAGGGGTCCGGAGCTTTCTTT	CASSLEGSGAFF
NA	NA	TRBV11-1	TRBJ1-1	TGTGCCAGCAGCTCGCTCCTGGGGCCCAACACTGAAGCTTTCTTT	CASSSLLGPNTEAFF